The 32 T cell receptor beta chains below come from one sample, sequenced in a study of blood T cell repertoires in COVID-19. This table comes from immunoSEQ multiplex PCR, and its TCRdb copy is limited to in-frame clones, with some not included. The repertoire includes more than 150,000 clones, about nine tenths of them detected once, and less than 25% sits in the top ten. Sequenced: peripheral blood. These receptors were obtained from a man in his 70s with active or convalescent COVID-19.

This rearrangement joins TRBV2 to TRBJ2-5; perhaps TRBD2 as D (7 bases). The CDR3 runs 14 residues. The germline V gene has CDR1 SNHLY and CDR2 FYNNEI. V lost 7 bases, J lost 5 bases, and 17 bases lay in between. CDR3 residues: CASTPRGAGETQYF. CDR3 DNA sequence: TGTGCCAGCACCCCCCGGGGGGCCGGGGAGACCCAGTACTTC. Combining the CDR3 with reference TRBV2 and TRBJ2-5 gives the whole variable domain EPEVTQTPSHQVTQMGQEVILRCVPISNHLYFYWYRQILGQKVEFLVSFYNNEISEKSEIFDDQFSVERPDGSNFTLKIRSTKLEDSAMYFCASTPRGAGETQYFGPGTRLLVL.

This clone was seen only once. This chain joins TRBV6-5 and TRBJ1-2, with a possible D match to TRBD1 (5 bases). V was shortened by 4 bases and J by 8 bases, with 14 bases between the two germline ends. The CDR3 totals 13 residues. Germline CDR1 is MNHEY and CDR2 is SVGAGI. Here the CDR3 reads CASSWGGEPGYTF. CDR3 DNA: TGTGCCAGCAGTTGGGGCGGGGAGCCAGGCTACACCTTC.

This chain links TRBV6-5 with TRBJ2-3, with D perhaps matching TRBD1 (5 bases). The germline V gene encodes CDR1 MNHEY and CDR2 SVGAGI. V dropped 8 bases and J dropped 2 bases, with 14 bases sitting between them. The CDR3 spans 14 residues. The CDR3 loop reads CASQVGVSTDTQYF. The DNA for the CDR3 is TGTGCCAGCCAGGTAGGGGTATCCACAGATACGCAGTATTTT.

The CDR3 loop reads CASSPRAWNYGYTF. Written as DNA, the CDR3 is TGTGCCAGCAGTCCTCGAGCATGGAACTATGGCTACACCTTC. The chain recombines TRBV6-5 with TRBJ1-2; no definite D call. V shed 5 bases and J shed 2 bases, with 12 bases lying between them. The germline CDR1 and CDR2 sequences are MNHEY and SVGAGI. This CDR3 has 14 residues.

This chain joins TRBV2 and TRBJ1-4; no definite D call. Germline lookup yields CDR1 SNHLY and CDR2 FYNNEI. Trimming stripped 7 bases from V and 7 bases from J, with 10 bases between. This CDR3 region has 12 residues. The CDR3 nucleotides read TGTGCCAGCAAGCTCGGAGGTGAAAAACTGTTTTTT. Translating it yields CASKLGGEKLFF.

The chain employs TRBV28 and TRBJ2-4, with a weak D call TRBD1 (6 bases). The V end lost 2 bases, the J end lost 0 bases, and 14 bases lay between the germline ends. The CDR3 spans 17 residues. Germline CDR1 reads MDHEN; CDR2 reads SYDVKM. The CDR3 loop is CASSLGAGELAKNIQYF. The DNA for the CDR3 is TGTGCCAGCAGTTTAGGGGCAGGGGAACTAGCCAAAAACATTCAGTACTTC. Based on the CDR3 plus reference TRBV28 and TRBJ2-4, the full variable domain is DVKVTQSSRYLVKRTGEKVFLECVQDMDHENMFWYRQDPGLGLRLIYFSYDVKMKEKGDIPEGYSVSREKKERFSLILESASTNQTSMYLCASSLGAGELAKNIQYFGAGTRLSVL.

This clone is a singleton in its sample. V is TRBV18 and J is TRBJ1-1; tentative D call: TRBD1 (6 bases). With 4 bases removed from V and 2 bases from J, the gap between germline ends came to 20 bases. The germline CDR1 and CDR2 sequences are KGHSH and LQKENI. The CDR3 runs to 17 residues. This CDR3 is CASSRRPQGNDNTEAFF. The DNA for the CDR3 is TGTGCCAGCTCACGAAGACCCCAGGGGAACGATAACACTGAAGCTTTCTTT.

V and J are TRBV30 and TRBJ2-1; D perhaps matches TRBD1 (5 bases). V lost 2 bases, J lost 8 bases, and 25 bases lay in between. CDR1 is GTSNPN and CDR2 is SVGIG in the germline V gene (reference sequence). This CDR3 has 17 residues. In nucleotides, the CDR3 is TGTGCCTGGAGTCCCCTGTTGGCCAAGGGGAACGGCGATGAGCAGTTCTTC. Amino acids: CAWSPLLAKGNGDEQFF.

The chain links TRBV19 to TRBJ1-1; the D gene is possibly TRBD1 (5 bases). The CDR3 is made up of 14 amino acids. Germline V lookup: CDR1 LNHDA, CDR2 SQIVND (reference sequence). V was pared by 6 bases and J by 5 bases, with 16 bases between. The CDR3 DNA reads as TGTGCCAGTAGCCGGTTGGGACTGGGGACTGAAGCTTTCTTT. It is translated as CASSRLGLGTEAFF.

The chain couples TRBV5-1 to TRBJ2-5; 9 bases line up with TRBD2. Trimming at V came to 5 bases and at J to 5 bases, leaving 10 bases not matched to a gene. The CDR3 runs to 15 residues. The germline V gene encodes CDR1 SGHRS and CDR2 YFSETQ. The DNA for the CDR3 is TGCGCCAGCAGTTCGGGACTAGCCGTGTCGGAGACCCAGTACTTC. Residues: CASSSGLAVSETQYF.

This clone was picked up one time. This rearrangement joins TRBV6-5 to TRBJ2-2, with 7 bases that match TRBD1. Unmatched junction bases numbered 3, after V lost 10 bases and J lost 1 base. The CDR3 sequence is 13 residues long. Germline V lookup: CDR1 MNHEY, CDR2 SVGAGI. DNA for the CDR3: TGTGCCACCCGACAGGGGAACACCGGGGAGCTGTTTTTT. Translated: CATRQGNTGELFF.

Here the CDR3 reads CASSRSGGDEQYF. The CDR3 bases are TGCGCCAGCAGCCGTTCAGGGGGCGACGAGCAGTACTTC. This chain connects TRBV5-1 to TRBJ2-7; TRBD1 matches at 8 bases. Per the germline V gene, CDR1 is SGHRS and CDR2 is YFSETQ. This CDR3 is 13 amino acids long. The V gene end was trimmed by 4 bases and the J gene end by 5 bases; junction bases not matched to a gene: 5.

The chain recombines TRBV9 with TRBJ1-2; 8 bases agree with TRBD1. The CDR3 loop spans 13 amino acids. In germline, CDR1 is SGDLS, CDR2 YYNGEE. V was pared by 5 bases and J by 7 bases, with 7 bases of the junction left unmatched. The chain's CDR3 is CASRPTGEAGYTF. The DNA for the CDR3 is TGTGCCAGCAGACCGACAGGGGAGGCTGGCTACACCTTC.

This clone was recorded only once. The chain is built from TRBV19 and TRBJ1-5; D might be TRBD1 (6 bases). Trimming took off 3 bases at V and 7 bases at J, with 13 bases between the two ends. Per the germline V gene, CDR1 is LNHDA and CDR2 is SQIVND (reference sequence). The CDR3 is 14 amino acids. CDR3 amino acids: CASSMVGALQPQHF. The CDR3 region has the DNA TGTGCCAGTAGTATGGTGGGGGCCCTCCAGCCCCAGCATTTT. Full variable domain (missing parts from reference TRBV19 and TRBJ1-5): DGGITQSPKYLFRKEGQNVTLSCEQNLNHDAMYWYRQDPGQGLRLIYYSQIVNDFQKGDIAEGYSVSREKKESFPLTVTSAQKNPTAFYLCASSMVGALQPQHFGDGTRLSIL.

This chain's CDR3 is CASSEERGNGYTF. As DNA, the CDR3 is TGTGCCAGCAGTGAAGAAAGAGGGAATGGCTACACCTTC. This chain joins TRBV6-1 and TRBJ1-2, with D unclear. This CDR3 is built from 13 residues. Trimming cost V 1 base and J 6 bases, with 9 bases left between them. CDR1 is MNHNS, CDR2 SASEGT, per germline.

The chain carries TRBV6-2 or TRBV6-3 and TRBJ2-2; D is ambiguous. Per the germline V gene, CDR1 is MNHEY and CDR2 is SVGEGT. Trimming took 5 bases from V and 2 from J, leaving 9 bases between them. The CDR3 runs 14 residues. The CDR3 bases are TGTGCCAGCAGTAGCGTACAAAACACCGGGGAGCTGTTTTTT. Encoded protein: CASSSVQNTGELFF.

The rearrangement links TRBV18 to TRBJ1-2; D unclear. The ends were cut back, 2 bases at V and 6 bases at J, with 13 bases in the middle. This CDR3 spans 14 amino acids. Germline V gives CDR1 KGHSH, CDR2 LQKENI. CDR3 nucleotides: TGTGCCAGCTCACCAGAGGCCGCCGGCCATGGCTACACCTTC. This encodes CASSPEAAGHGYTF.

CDR3 sequence reads: CASSAGTAGPGGYTF. The CDR3 coding sequence is TGTGCCAGCAGCGCCGGGACAGCCGGACCGGGTGGCTACACCTTC. This chain connects TRBV7-2 to TRBJ1-2; 7 bases align to TRBD1. After removal of 5 bases from V and 7 bases from J, the junction contained 13 bases not matched to a gene. CDR3 length: 15 amino acids. CDR1 and CDR2 from the germline V gene are SGHTA and FQGNSA.

This clone is a singleton in its sample. The J gene is TRBJ2-7, the V gene TRBV7-2; D uncertain. The CDR3 consists of 14 residues. Germline loops: CDR1 SGHTA, CDR2 FQGNSA. Trimming removed 2 bases at V and 4 bases at J, with 12 bases between. Here the CDR3 reads CASSLNSHGYEQYF. The DNA of the CDR3 is TGTGCCAGCAGCTTAAACTCCCACGGGTACGAGCAGTACTTC.

The chain combines TRBV27 with TRBJ1-1; unclear D gene. With 6 bases removed from V and 2 bases from J, the gap between germline ends came to 16 bases. The germline V gene encodes CDR1 MNHEY and CDR2 SMNVEV (reference sequence). This CDR3 has 15 residues. The CDR3: CASSPLGLGNTEAFF. The DNA for the CDR3 is TGTGCCAGCAGCCCCCTCGGGTTGGGTAACACTGAAGCTTTCTTT.

The CDR3 DNA sequence: TGCGCCAGCAGCGGGGCCGTCGATACGCAGTATTTT. Translation gives CASSGAVDTQYF. V and J are TRBV5-1 and TRBJ2-3; the D gene is possibly TRBD1 (5 bases). Trimming took off 4 bases at V and 6 bases at J, with 9 bases between the two ends. Germline values: CDR1 SGHRS, CDR2 YFSETQ. The CDR3 is 12 amino acids.

The chain carries TRBV6-5 and TRBJ1-5, with a tentative D call TRBD1 (5 bases). The CDR3 is made up of 15 amino acids. Germline-derived CDR1 and CDR2 are MNHEY and SVGAGI. V shed 2 bases and J shed 1 base, with 9 bases lying between them. The CDR3 sequence is CASSYGGESNQPQHF. CDR3 sequence (DNA): TGTGCCAGCAGTTACGGGGGGGAAAGCAATCAGCCCCAGCATTTT.

This chain uses TRBV5-6 with TRBJ1-4; 7 nucleotides align to TRBD1. J was trimmed by 0 bases and V by 4 bases; bases with no gene match: 12. This CDR3 region has 18 residues. Germline V gene data show CDR1 as SGHDT and CDR2 as YYEEEE. CDR3 nucleotide sequence: TGTGCCAGCAGCCACCTTCAGGGGGACCGAGCAACTAATGAAAAACTGTTTTTT. Residues: CASSHLQGDRATNEKLFF.

This CDR3 is CASSKTSGRVGETQYF. The CDR3 DNA is TGCGCCAGCAGCAAGACTAGCGGGAGGGTGGGGGAGACCCAGTACTTC. This chain joins TRBV5-1 and TRBJ2-5, with 14 bases fitting TRBD2. The V gene end was trimmed by 4 bases and the J gene end by 5 bases; junction bases not matched to a gene: 7. The germline V gene encodes CDR1 SGHRS and CDR2 YFSETQ. The CDR3 contains 16 residues. Full variable domain (outside the CDR3, taken from reference TRBV5-1 and TRBJ2-5): KAGVTQTPRYLIKTRGQQVTLSCSPISGHRSVSWYQQTPGQGLQFLFEYFSETQRNKGNFPGRFSGRQFSNSRSEMNVSTLELGDSALYLCASSKTSGRVGETQYFGPGTRLLVL.

This chain links TRBV5-5 with TRBJ2-1; no clear D gene. The CDR3 extends over 16 amino acids. V lost 4 bases, J lost 1 base, and 15 bases lay in between. CDR1 and CDR2 from the germline V gene are SGHKS and YYEKEE (reference sequence). The CDR3 loop is CASSKWSVQSYNEQFF. The CDR3 DNA follows: TGTGCCAGCAGCAAGTGGAGCGTTCAATCCTACAATGAGCAGTTCTTC. The full variable domain, its missing parts supplied by reference TRBV5-5 and TRBJ2-1, is DAGVTQSPTHLIKTRGQQVTLRCSPISGHKSVSWYQQVLGQGPQFIFQYYEKEERGRGNFPDRFSARQFPNYSSELNVNALLLGDSALYLCASSKWSVQSYNEQFFGPGTRLTVL.

This clone was seen once. The V call is TRBV9, the J call TRBJ2-5; TRBD2 aligns across 7 bases. Germline V gene lookup returns CDR1 SGDLS and CDR2 YYNGEE. Trimming removed 0 bases from V and 7 bases from J; junction bases left unmatched: 9. The length of the CDR3 is 15 residues. The CDR3 spells CASSVEGSPGGTQYF. The CDR3 DNA is TGTGCCAGCAGCGTAGAGGGCAGTCCGGGGGGGACCCAGTACTTC.

Here the CDR3 reads CASSVLAEHTGELFF. As DNA, the CDR3 is TGTGCCAGCAGTGTATTAGCGGAACACACCGGGGAGCTGTTTTTT. The gene calls are TRBV2 and TRBJ2-2; possibly TRBD2 for D (6 bases). The V gene's germline CDR1 is SNHLY and CDR2 FYNNEI. Trimming cost V 4 bases and J 3 bases, with 12 bases left between them. The CDR3 runs to 15 residues.

The rearrangement links TRBV30 to TRBJ2-1; D ambiguous. Germline CDR1 is GTSNPN and CDR2 is SVGIG (reference sequence). The V and J ends lost 0 bases and 0 bases respectively, with 9 bases between them. The CDR3 consists of 15 residues. CDR3 nucleotides: TGTGCCTGGAGTGTACGGTATAGCTCCTACAATGAGCAGTTCTTC. It encodes CAWSVRYSSYNEQFF.

The sample holds a few counts of this clone. CDR3 loop: CATFTTPLDRGRTEAFF. The CDR3 DNA sequence: TGTGCCACCTTCACGACCCCCCTCGACAGGGGCCGGACTGAAGCTTTCTTT. This chain uses TRBV27 with TRBJ1-1; 8 positions match TRBD1. The germline V gene has CDR1 MNHEY and CDR2 SMNVEV (reference sequence). The CDR3 loop spans 17 amino acids. J lost 5 bases, V lost 10 bases, and 21 bases had no gene match.

The V and J genes are TRBV14 and TRBJ2-5; the match to TRBD2 covers 7 bases. The CDR3 is made up of 13 amino acids. CDR1 is SGHDN and CDR2 is FVKESK in the germline V gene. Trimming removed 4 bases from V and 5 bases from J; junction bases left unmatched: 4. This CDR3 reads CASSRGTTETQYF. CDR3 coding DNA: TGTGCCAGCAGCCGCGGGACTACGGAGACCCAGTACTTC. Drawing the rest from reference TRBV14 and TRBJ2-5, the complete variable domain is EAGVTQFPSHSVIEKGQTVTLRCDPISGHDNLYWYRRVMGKEIKFLLHFVKESKQDESGMPNNRFLAERTGGTYSTLKVQPAELEDSGVYFCASSRGTTETQYFGPGTRLLVL.

This CDR3 is CASSRDRGLRDNQPQHF. CDR3 bases: TGTGCCAGTAGCCGGGACAGGGGGCTTCGGGACAATCAGCCCCAGCATTTT. This rearrangement joins TRBV19 to TRBJ1-5, with TRBD1 identical over 12 bases. This CDR3 is 17 amino acids long. The germline V gene has CDR1 LNHDA and CDR2 SQIVND (reference sequence). V was clipped by 6 bases and J by 3 bases; unmatched bases: 9. The entire variable domain, with the rest obtained from reference TRBV19 and TRBJ1-5, is as follows: DGGITQSPKYLFRKEGQNVTLSCEQNLNHDAMYWYRQDPGQGLRLIYYSQIVNDFQKGDIAEGYSVSREKKESFPLTVTSAQKNPTAFYLCASSRDRGLRDNQPQHFGDGTRLSIL.

This chain uses TRBV6-5 with TRBJ2-7; 7 bases are shared with TRBD1. V lost 7 bases to trimming and J lost 0 bases; unmatched junction nucleotides: 6. The germline V gene has CDR1 MNHEY and CDR2 SVGAGI. The CDR3 extends over 14 amino acids. Here the CDR3 reads CASNRDSHSYEQYF. CDR3 in DNA: TGTGCCAGCAACCGGGACAGCCACTCCTACGAGCAGTACTTC.